The 6 T cell receptor beta chains below come from one sample, sequenced in a study of T cells in Graves' hyperthyroidism and ophthalmopathy. It was RNA transcripts that yielded the amplified TCR beta CDR3 regions. Initially, a first-round RT-PCR of the TCR CDR3 employed the HTBI primer set. TCRdb ran MiXCR on the multiplex PCR reads and lists one entry per CDR3 protein. The table includes more than 550,000 distinct CDR3 sequences, around 16% detected once. Sequenced sample: blood. The receptors shown here come from a man between 45 and 60 years old with Graves' hyperthyroidism.

The rearrangement joins TRBV29-1 to TRBJ1-2, with 7 bases lining up with TRBD1. The CDR3 loop spans 15 amino acids. The germline gives CDR1 SQVTM, CDR2 ANQGSEA. Trimming took 6 bases from V and 3 from J; bases not matched to a gene: 13. The CDR3 nucleotides are TGCAGCGTGCCCCGAGCCTCAGGGGGAGACTATGGCTACACCTTC. This sequence encodes CSVPRASGGDYGYTF.

The rearrangement uses TRBV12-3 or TRBV12-4 and TRBJ1-1; D is undetermined. Between the trimmed V and J ends, which lost 1 base and 11 bases, there was a span of 8 bases. The length of the CDR3 is 11 residues. DNA of the CDR3: TGTGCCAGCAGTTTAGGGAGTCTGGCTTTCTTT. Translation gives CASSLGSLAFF.

A word on this clonotype: This sequence may be a read error, since a much larger clone differs from it by one base. The chain is built from TRBV10-3 and TRBJ2-1; D is possibly TRBD2 (7 bases). Per germline, CDR1 ENHRY and CDR2 SYGVKD. The V end was cut by 0 bases, the J end by 9 bases, with 18 bases between. CDR3 length: 16 residues. CDR3 amino acids: CAISESRGEGRSEQFF. In DNA, the CDR3 is TGTGCCATCAGTGAGTCTAGGGGGGAGGGCCGCAGTGAGCAGTTCTTC.

The table lists this clonotype with a few counts. The chain has TRBV19 and TRBJ1-5, with 9 positions matching TRBD1. With V trimmed by 4 bases and J by 4 bases, 8 bases remained unmatched. The CDR3 totals 16 residues. CDR1 is LNHDA, CDR2 SQIVND, per germline (reference sequence). CDR3 in amino acids: CASSTSGTGRNQPQHF. The CDR3 DNA follows: TGTGCCAGTAGTACATCCGGGACAGGGCGGAATCAGCCCCAGCATTTT.

This rearrangement joins TRBV2 to TRBJ1-3; 9 bases line up with TRBD1. There are 16 residues in the CDR3. The J segment lost 4 bases and the V segment lost 5 bases, leaving 9 bases of the junction unmatched. Germline V gives CDR1 SNHLY, CDR2 FYNNEI. CDR3 DNA: TGTGCCAGCAGTTTAACAGGGGGCCTTATCGGAAACACCATATATTTT. It specifies CASSLTGGLIGNTIYF.

This clonotype was recorded at least ten times. V gene TRBV20-1 combines with J gene TRBJ1-2, with 7 bases that match TRBD1. V shed 4 bases, J shed 7 bases, and the junction held 12 bases outside the gene matches. Germline assignment: CDR1 DFQATT and CDR2 SNEGSKA (reference sequence). This CDR3 contains 14 residues. The CDR3 loop is CSATPGGGQVGYTF. CDR3 coding DNA: TGCAGTGCTACCCCAGGGGGGGGGCAGGTTGGCTACACCTTC.